This TCR beta chain appears in the sequencing data of a study of breast tumors, draining lymph nodes, adjacent tissues. The study, taken as a whole, reports: That most tumor T cells come from lymph nodes remained unproven. Tumor repertoires ranked between lymph nodes and nontumor tissue in diversity, with V and J gene preferences. Findings are consistent with lymph node origin and intratumoral expansion of most tumor T cells. Luminal-like breast cancer showed significantly higher tumor–nontumor repertoire similarity than basal-like.

TCRdb independently ran MiXCR on the multiplex PCR reads; one entry per CDR3 protein. Among about 230,000 distinct CDR3 sequences listed, approximately 31% were seen once. At least ten counts were recorded for this clonotype. Its antigen is as yet unknown. Breast cancer patients provided tissue from their axillary draining lymph nodes. The sequence derives from a female donor with breast cancer. Some clones in this sample may be carry-over from other donors' samples. The sequenced sample consisted of axillary lymph node tissue.

The DNA for the CDR3 is TGTGCCAGCACCAATAGCGGGAGCCGAGAGACCCAGTACTTC. It specifies CASTNSGSRETQYF. This chain joins TRBV28 and TRBJ2-5; 9 bases line up with TRBD2. Germline values: CDR1 MDHEN, CDR2 SYDVKM. The CDR3 has 14 amino acids. V gave up 7 bases and J gave up 4 bases; unmatched junction bases: 7.